The sequence of this T cell receptor beta chain was determined in a study of PD-1 blockade in mismatch repair-deficient tumors. The overall study: All were previously treated, progressing patients with some twelve mismatch repair-deficient cancer types.

Germline V gene sequence: CDR1 SNHLY, CDR2 FYNNEI. The CDR3 is 13 amino acids. Every patient had mismatch repair deficiency by PCR or immunohistochemistry. TCR sequencing covered a few patients who responded to pembrolizumab. Data came from immunoSEQ multiplex PCR; TCRdb stores just in-frame clones and leaves some out. The sample records tens of thousands of clones, 70% to 90% being singletons. Worth noting for this clone: One end of the junction does not line up with germline, which may come from a read error.

This specimen consisted of peripheral blood, obtained 2 weeks after starting pembrolizumab. The clonotype originates from an adult with mismatch repair-deficient cancer. This chain uses TRBV2 with TRBJ1-2; 7 nucleotides agree with TRBD1. CDR3 protein: CARSDRVVGGYTF. Written as DNA, the CDR3 is TGTGCCAGAAGTGACAGGGTCGTCGGTGGCTACACCTTC.